This TCR beta chain stems from a study of blood T cell repertoires in COVID-19. Looking at the study overall: Collection of acute and convalescent COVID-19 samples took place in the United States, Italy and Spain. Sources were T cells, B-cell-depleted T cells, or PBMCs; the material itself was cDNA or gDNA.

Seattle researchers signed up patients amid active infection and tracked them longitudinally. This CDR3 contains 16 residues. In germline, CDR1 is LGHNA, CDR2 YSLEER. Trimming removed 1 base at V and 2 bases at J, with 12 bases between. Authors' methods: Reference gene primer amplification gave estimated nucleated cell counts. Generated by immunoSEQ multiplex PCR, the TCRdb table keeps only in-frame clones and is missing some. V, J and clone size are taken as reported in that table, and D and trimming were inferred from the DNA itself. The sample lists roughly 190,000 clones, more than 75% seen once, with around 8% in the top ten.

The genes are TRBV4-3 and TRBJ1-5; no clear D. Material for sequencing was peripheral blood. The origin of this receptor is a woman aged 55-70 years with COVID-19, enrolled during active disease. The CDR3 is CASSQAWSSGNQPQHF. The CDR3 DNA is TGCGCCAGCAGCCAAGCGTGGTCTTCGGGCAATCAGCCCCAGCATTTT.